The following is a TCR beta chain sequence with its context. The sample is drawn from a study of blood T cell repertoires in COVID-19. On the study more broadly: Collection of acute and convalescent COVID-19 samples took place in the United States, Italy and Spain. PBMCs, B-cell-depleted T cells, or T cells provided the cDNA or gDNA that made up the material.

Germline trimming cut 2 bases from V and 6 bases from J; bases unmatched to any gene: 8. Germline CDR1 is SGHTA and CDR2 is FQGNSA. The CDR3 is made up of 16 amino acids. Original data processing: The assay estimated nucleated cells by amplifying reference gene primers. Profiled with immunoSEQ multiplex PCR; TCRdb holds only in-frame clones, not every one. The DNA gave D and trimming, while V, J and clone size come from that table. The table lists around 170,000 clones, around four fifths of them singletons, with around 13% in the top ten. The rearrangement joins TRBV7-2 to TRBJ2-1; TRBD2 agrees at 9 bases. The receptor was isolated from a man aged 65-85 years who had recovered from COVID-19. The sample consisted of peripheral blood. The CDR3: CASSLNGGRATNEQFF. In nucleotides, the CDR3 is TGTGCCAGCAGCTTAAACGGCGGGAGGGCCACCAATGAGCAGTTCTTC.